These 8 T cell receptor beta chains share one sample of origin, sequenced in a study of Tregs in tolerant kidney transplant recipients. The data were produced by immunoSEQ multiplex PCR, yet TCRdb's version contains in-frame clones alone and is incomplete. The sample has fewer than 65,000 clones; around 85% are singletons. The material was Tregs from blood, obtained before the transplant. The receptors were sampled from a human donor who received a combined kidney and bone marrow transplant.

This rearrangement joins TRBV5-4 to TRBJ1-2; 9 positions match TRBD1. J gave up 6 bases and V 6 bases, and 12 bases lay outside the gene matches. Germline lookup yields CDR1 SGHNT and CDR2 YYREEE (reference sequence). The CDR3 runs to 15 residues. The CDR3 is CASTTRPQGANGYTF. CDR3 bases: TGTGCCAGCACAACACGACCACAGGGGGCAAATGGCTACACCTTC.

The chain links TRBV7-2 to TRBJ2-1; D is possibly TRBD1 or TRBD2 (5 bases each). V was pared by 7 bases and J by 3 bases, with 16 bases between. CDR1 is SGHTA, CDR2 FQGNSA, per germline. This CDR3 has 15 amino acids. CDR3 sequence (DNA): TGTGCCAGCACCCTTGGGGCTAGCAACTACAATGAGCAGTTCTTC. Protein sequence: CASTLGASNYNEQFF.

V gene TRBV5-4 combines with J gene TRBJ1-2; D not certain. The length of the CDR3 is 13 residues. Trimming took 1 base from V and 2 from J, leaving 6 bases between them. Germline CDR1 is SGHNT and CDR2 is YYREEE (reference sequence). The CDR3 DNA reads as TGTGCCAGCAGCTTGAGGGAGAACTATGGCTACACCTTC. It is translated as CASSLRENYGYTF.

This sequence joins TRBV5-5 and TRBJ2-6, with D perhaps TRBD2 (6 bases). CDR1 and CDR2 (germline): SGHKS, YYEKEE (reference sequence). V shed 9 bases and J shed 0 bases, with 16 bases lying between them. The CDR3 runs 16 residues. The CDR3 loop is CATYGGPSSGANVLTF. The DNA of the CDR3 is TGTGCCACATATGGAGGGCCGAGCTCTGGGGCCAACGTCCTGACTTTC.

This rearrangement joins TRBV4-3 to TRBJ2-2; the match to TRBD1 covers 8 bases. This CDR3 is 15 amino acids long. In germline, CDR1 is LGHNA, CDR2 YSLEER. J lost 6 bases, V lost 4 bases, and 7 bases had no gene match. The CDR3: CASSPRTGLPGELFF. The CDR3 DNA reads as TGCGCCAGCAGCCCCCGGACAGGGCTCCCCGGGGAGCTGTTTTTT.

The rearrangement uses TRBV5-1 and TRBJ2-7; D perhaps matches TRBD2 (6 bases). The V gene lost 4 bases and the J gene lost 1 base, with 9 bases spanning the gap. The CDR3 is made up of 13 amino acids. CDR1 SGHRS and CDR2 YFSETQ come from the germline V gene. As DNA, the CDR3 is TGCGCCAGCAGCCCCGGGGGTTCCTACGAGCAGTACTTC. Translating gives CASSPGGSYEQYF.

The sample holds a few counts of this clone. The V gene is TRBV7-8, the J gene TRBJ2-1; possible D gene TRBD2, 6 bases. V dropped 2 bases and J dropped 15 bases, with 17 bases sitting between them. Germline V gene sequence: CDR1 SGHVS, CDR2 FQNEAQ. This CDR3 region has 13 residues. As DNA, the CDR3 is TGTGCCAGCAGCTTATCACCTAGCGATTCACCGTTCTTC. Translated: CASSLSPSDSPFF. The full variable domain, its missing parts supplied by reference TRBV7-8 and TRBJ2-1, is GAGVSQSPRYKVAKRGQDVALRCDPISGHVSLFWYQQALGQGPEFLTYFQNEAQLDKSGLPSDRFFAERPEGSVSTLKIQRTQQEDSAVYLCASSLSPSDSPFFGPGTRLTVL.

The CDR3 protein is CASRTTSGRRNEQFF. The CDR3 nucleotides read TGTGCCAGCCGAACGACTAGCGGGAGAAGGAATGAGCAGTTCTTC. The chain employs TRBV19 and TRBJ2-1; 12 nucleotides agree with TRBD2. V was pared by 9 bases and J by 7 bases, with 10 bases of the junction left unmatched. The CDR3 contains 15 residues. Germline V lookup: CDR1 LNHDA, CDR2 SQIVND (reference sequence).